This T cell receptor (beta chain) comes out of a study of control samples from healthy donors and cancer patients. V lost 8 bases to trimming and J lost 6 bases; unmatched junction nucleotides: 14. The CDR3 runs 15 residues. Germline V CDR1 and CDR2: LNHNV, YYDKDF (reference sequence). Here immunoSEQ multiplex PCR was the method, and the copy in TCRdb shows in-frame clones only, minus some. This table has over 100,000 clones, roughly 90% appearing once. V is TRBV15 and J is TRBJ2-7; 9 bases are shared with TRBD1. Material for sequencing was blood. The sequence was obtained from a man between 18 and 35 years old in good health. CDR3 residues: CATAPTGGTASEQYF. The CDR3 nucleotides read TGTGCCACCGCACCGACAGGGGGGACAGCATCCGAGCAGTACTTC.